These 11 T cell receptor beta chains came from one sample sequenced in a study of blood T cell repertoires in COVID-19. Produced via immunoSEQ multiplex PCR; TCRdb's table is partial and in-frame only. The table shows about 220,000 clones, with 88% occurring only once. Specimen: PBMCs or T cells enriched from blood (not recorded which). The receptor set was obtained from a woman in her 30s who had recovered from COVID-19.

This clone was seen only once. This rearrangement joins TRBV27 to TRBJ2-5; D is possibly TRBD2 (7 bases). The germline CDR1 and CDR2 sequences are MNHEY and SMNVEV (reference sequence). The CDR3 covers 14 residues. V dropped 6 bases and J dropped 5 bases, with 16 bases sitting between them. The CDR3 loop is CASRIGLGGETQYF. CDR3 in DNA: TGTGCCAGCAGAATCGGACTAGGGGGGGAGACCCAGTACTTC.

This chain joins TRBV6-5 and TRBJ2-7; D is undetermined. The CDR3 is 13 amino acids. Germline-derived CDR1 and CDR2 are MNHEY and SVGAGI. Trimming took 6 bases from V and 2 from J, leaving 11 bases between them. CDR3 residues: CASRRLAAYEQYF. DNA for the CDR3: TGTGCCAGCAGGAGGTTGGCGGCCTACGAGCAGTACTTC.

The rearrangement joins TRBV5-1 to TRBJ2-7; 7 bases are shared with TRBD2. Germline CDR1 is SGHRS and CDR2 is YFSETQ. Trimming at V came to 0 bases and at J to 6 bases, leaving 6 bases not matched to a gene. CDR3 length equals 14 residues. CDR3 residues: CASSLGRGEGEQYF. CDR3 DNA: TGCGCCAGCAGCTTGGGACGGGGGGAGGGCGAGCAGTACTTC.

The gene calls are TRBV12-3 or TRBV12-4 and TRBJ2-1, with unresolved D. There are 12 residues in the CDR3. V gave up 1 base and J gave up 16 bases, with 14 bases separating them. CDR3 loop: CASSLVSQRSFF. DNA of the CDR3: TGTGCCAGCAGTTTAGTGTCTCAGCGAAGCTTCTTC.

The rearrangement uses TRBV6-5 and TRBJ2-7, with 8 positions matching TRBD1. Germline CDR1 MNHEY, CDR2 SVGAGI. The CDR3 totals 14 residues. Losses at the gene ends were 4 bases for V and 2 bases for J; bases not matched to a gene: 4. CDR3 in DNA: TGTGCCAGCAGTTTGGGACAGGCCGCCTACGAGCAGTACTTC. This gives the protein CASSLGQAAYEQYF.

For the CDR3, the DNA is TGCGCCAGCAGCTCCGGGACAGGGTGGTCATACGAGCAGTACTTC. It specifies CASSSGTGWSYEQYF. The chain links TRBV5-1 to TRBJ2-7, with TRBD1 matching 9 bases. Trimming removed 3 bases from V and 4 bases from J; junction bases left unmatched: 8. The CDR3 length is 15 residues. Germline V gene data show CDR1 as SGHRS and CDR2 as YFSETQ.

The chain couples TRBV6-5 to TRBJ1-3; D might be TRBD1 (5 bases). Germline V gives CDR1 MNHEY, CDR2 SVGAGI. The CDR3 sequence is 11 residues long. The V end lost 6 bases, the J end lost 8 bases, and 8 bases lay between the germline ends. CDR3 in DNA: TGTGCCAGCAGGCAGGGTCACACCATATATTTT. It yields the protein CASRQGHTIYF.

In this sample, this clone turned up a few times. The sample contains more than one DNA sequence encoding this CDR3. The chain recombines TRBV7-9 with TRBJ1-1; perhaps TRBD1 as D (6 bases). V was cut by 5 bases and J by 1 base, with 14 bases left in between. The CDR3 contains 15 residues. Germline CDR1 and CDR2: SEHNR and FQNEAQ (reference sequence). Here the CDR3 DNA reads TGTGCCAGCAGCCCGTTGACAGGCCGGAACACTGAAGCTTTCTTT. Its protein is CASSPLTGRNTEAFF.

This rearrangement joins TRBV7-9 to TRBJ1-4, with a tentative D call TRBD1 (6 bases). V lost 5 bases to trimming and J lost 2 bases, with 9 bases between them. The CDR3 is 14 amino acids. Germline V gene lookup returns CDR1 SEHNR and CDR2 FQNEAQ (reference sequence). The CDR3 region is CASSRTGTNEKLFF. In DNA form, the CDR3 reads TGTGCCAGCAGCCGCACAGGGACTAATGAAAAACTGTTTTTT.

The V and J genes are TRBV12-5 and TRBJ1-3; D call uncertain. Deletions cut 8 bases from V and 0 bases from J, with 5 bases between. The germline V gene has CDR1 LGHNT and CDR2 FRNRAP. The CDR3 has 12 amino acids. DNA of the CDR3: TGTGCTAGTTTAATCTCTGGAAACACCATATATTTT. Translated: CASLISGNTIYF.

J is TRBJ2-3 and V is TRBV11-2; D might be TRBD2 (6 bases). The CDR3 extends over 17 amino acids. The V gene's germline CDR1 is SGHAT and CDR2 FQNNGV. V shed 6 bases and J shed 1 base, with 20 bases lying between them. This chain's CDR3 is CASSLTGTPLGTDTQYF. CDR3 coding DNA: TGTGCCAGCAGTCTAACCGGGACTCCTCTCGGCACAGATACGCAGTATTTT. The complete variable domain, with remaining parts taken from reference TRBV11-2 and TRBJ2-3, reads EAGVAQSPRYKIIEKRQSVAFWCNPISGHATLYWYQQILGQGPKLLIQFQNNGVVDDSQLPKDRFSAERLKGVDSTLKIQPAKLEDSAVYLCASSLTGTPLGTDTQYFGPGTRLTVL.